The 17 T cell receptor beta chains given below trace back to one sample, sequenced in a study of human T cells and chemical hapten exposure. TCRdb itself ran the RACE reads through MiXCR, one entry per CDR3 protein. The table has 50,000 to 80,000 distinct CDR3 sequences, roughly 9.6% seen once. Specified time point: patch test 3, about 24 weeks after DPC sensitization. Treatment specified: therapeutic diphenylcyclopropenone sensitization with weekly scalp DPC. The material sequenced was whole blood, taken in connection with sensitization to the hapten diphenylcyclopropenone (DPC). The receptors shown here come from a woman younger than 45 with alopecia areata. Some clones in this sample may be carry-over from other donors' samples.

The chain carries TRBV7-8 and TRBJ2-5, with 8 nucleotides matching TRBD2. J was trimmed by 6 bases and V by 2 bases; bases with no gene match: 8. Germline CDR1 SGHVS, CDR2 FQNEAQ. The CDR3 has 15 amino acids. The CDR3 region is CASSLLAGTGKTQYF. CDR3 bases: TGTGCCAGCAGCTTATTAGCGGGGACGGGGAAGACCCAGTACTTC.

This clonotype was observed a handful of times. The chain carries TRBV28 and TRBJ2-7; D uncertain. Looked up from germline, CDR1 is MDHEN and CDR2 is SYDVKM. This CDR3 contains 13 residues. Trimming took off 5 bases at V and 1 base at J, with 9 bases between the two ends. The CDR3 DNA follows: TGTGCCAGCAGTCCTCGGATTTCCTACGAGCAGTACTTC. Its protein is CASSPRISYEQYF.

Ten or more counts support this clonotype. CDR3 sequence (DNA): TGCGCCAGCAGCCAAGCAAGGGGGCCCGACTATGGCTACACCTTC. Encoded protein: CASSQARGPDYGYTF. The chain is built from TRBV4-3 and TRBJ1-2, with 7 positions matching TRBD1. Germline CDR1 is LGHNA and CDR2 is YSLEER. This CDR3 comprises 15 residues. Unmatched junction bases numbered 5, after V lost 1 base and J lost 3 bases.

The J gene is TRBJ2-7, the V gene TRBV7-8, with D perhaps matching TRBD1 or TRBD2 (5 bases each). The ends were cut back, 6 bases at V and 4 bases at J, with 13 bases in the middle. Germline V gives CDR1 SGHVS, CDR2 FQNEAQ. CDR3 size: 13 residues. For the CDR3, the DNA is TGTGCCAGCAGACGGGACGGGCCGTACGAGCAGTACTTC. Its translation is CASRRDGPYEQYF.

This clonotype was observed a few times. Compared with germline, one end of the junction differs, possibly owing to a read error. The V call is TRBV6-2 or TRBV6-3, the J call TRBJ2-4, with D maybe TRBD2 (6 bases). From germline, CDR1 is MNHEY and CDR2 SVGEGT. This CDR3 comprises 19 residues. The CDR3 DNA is TGTGCCAGACGAATAGGACCGGGGACTTTACAGCCATCCAAAAACACTCAGTACTTC. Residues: CARRIGPGTLQPSKNTQYF.

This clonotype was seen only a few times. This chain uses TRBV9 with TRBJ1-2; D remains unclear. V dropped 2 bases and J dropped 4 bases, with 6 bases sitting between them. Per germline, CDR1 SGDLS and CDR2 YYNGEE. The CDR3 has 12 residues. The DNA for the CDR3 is TGTGCCAGCAGCGTGTCTGGCTATGGCTACACCTTC. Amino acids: CASSVSGYGYTF.

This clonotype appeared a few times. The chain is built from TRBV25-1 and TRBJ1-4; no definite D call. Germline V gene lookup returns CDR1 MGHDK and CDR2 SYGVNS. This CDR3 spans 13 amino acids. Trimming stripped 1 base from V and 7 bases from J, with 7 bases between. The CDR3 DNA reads TGTGCCAGCAGTGAATTGAACGGTGAAAAACTGTTTTTT. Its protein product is CASSELNGEKLFF.

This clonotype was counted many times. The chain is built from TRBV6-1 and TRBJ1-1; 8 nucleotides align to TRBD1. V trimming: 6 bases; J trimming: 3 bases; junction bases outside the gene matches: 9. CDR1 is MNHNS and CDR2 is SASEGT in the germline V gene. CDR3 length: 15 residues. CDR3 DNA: TGTGCCAGCAGGACCCCCGGGACAGGAGACACTGAAGCTTTCTTT. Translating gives CASRTPGTGDTEAFF.

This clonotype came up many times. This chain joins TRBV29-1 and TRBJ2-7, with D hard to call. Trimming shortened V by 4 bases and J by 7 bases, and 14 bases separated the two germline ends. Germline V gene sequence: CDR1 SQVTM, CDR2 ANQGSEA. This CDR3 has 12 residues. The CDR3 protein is CSVVIIRREQYF. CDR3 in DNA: TGCAGCGTTGTGATAATCCGAAGGGAGCAGTACTTC.

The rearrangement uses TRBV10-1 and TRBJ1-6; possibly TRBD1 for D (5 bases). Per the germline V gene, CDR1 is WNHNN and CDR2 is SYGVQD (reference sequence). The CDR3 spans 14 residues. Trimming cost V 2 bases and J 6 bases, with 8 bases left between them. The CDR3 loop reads CASSEAGRNSPLHF. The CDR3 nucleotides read TGCGCCAGCAGTGAGGCGGGACGTAATTCACCCCTCCACTTT.

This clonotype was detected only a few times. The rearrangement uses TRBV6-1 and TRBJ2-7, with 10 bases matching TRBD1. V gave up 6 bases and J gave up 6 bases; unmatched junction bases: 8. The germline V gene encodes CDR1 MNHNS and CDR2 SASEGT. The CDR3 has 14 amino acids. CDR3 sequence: CASSPGQGITEQYF. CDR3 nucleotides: TGTGCCAGCAGCCCGGGACAGGGGATTACCGAGCAGTACTTC.

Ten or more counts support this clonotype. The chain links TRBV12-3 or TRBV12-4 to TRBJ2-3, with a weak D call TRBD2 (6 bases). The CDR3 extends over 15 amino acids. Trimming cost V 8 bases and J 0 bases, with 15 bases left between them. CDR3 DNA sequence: TGTGCCAGCTGGGGCTCTCGGGGGAGCACAGATACGCAGTATTTT. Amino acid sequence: CASWGSRGSTDTQYF.

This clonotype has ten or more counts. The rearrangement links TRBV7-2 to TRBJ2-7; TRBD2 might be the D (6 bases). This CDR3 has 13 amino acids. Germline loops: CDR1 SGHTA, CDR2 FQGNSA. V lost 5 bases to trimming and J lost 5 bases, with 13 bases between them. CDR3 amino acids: CASSRLVRDEQYF. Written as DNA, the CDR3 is TGTGCCAGCAGCCGACTAGTCCGGGACGAGCAGTACTTC.

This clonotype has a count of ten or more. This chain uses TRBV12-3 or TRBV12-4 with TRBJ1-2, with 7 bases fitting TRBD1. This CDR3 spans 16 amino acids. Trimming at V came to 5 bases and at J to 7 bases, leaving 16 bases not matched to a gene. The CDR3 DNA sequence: TGTGCCAGCAGTCCTTTTATTGGACAGGCGAGAGGTGGCTACACCTTC. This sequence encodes CASSPFIGQARGGYTF.

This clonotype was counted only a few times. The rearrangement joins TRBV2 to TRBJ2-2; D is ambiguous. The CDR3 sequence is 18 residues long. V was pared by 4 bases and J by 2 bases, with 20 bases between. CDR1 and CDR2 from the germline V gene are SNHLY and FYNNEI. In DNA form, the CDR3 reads TGTGCCAGCAGTGCTTTTCTCAGGCAGACAATTAACACCGGGGAGCTGTTTTTT. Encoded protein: CASSAFLRQTINTGELFF.

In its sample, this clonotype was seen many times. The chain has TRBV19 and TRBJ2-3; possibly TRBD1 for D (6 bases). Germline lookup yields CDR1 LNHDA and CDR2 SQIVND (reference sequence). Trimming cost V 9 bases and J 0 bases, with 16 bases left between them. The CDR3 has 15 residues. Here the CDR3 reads CASKQQGLSTDTQYF. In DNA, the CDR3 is TGTGCCAGCAAGCAACAGGGATTAAGCACAGATACGCAGTATTTT.

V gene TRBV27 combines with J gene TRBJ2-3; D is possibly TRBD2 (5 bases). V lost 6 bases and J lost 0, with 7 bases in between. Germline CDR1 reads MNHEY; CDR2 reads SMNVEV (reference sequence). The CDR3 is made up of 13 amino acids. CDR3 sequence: CASRRTSTDTQYF. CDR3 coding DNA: TGTGCCAGCAGGCGGACTAGCACAGATACGCAGTATTTT.